These 22 T cell receptor beta chains were sequenced from one sample in a study of identical twins. A single record per CDR3 protein comes from TCRdb applying MiXCR to the 5' RACE reads. The data contain some 790,000 distinct CDR3 sequences, around a sixth of them singletons. This sample also appeared in a second study, on T cells expressing NK-cell markers.

Sequenced sample: PBMCs. The receptors derive from a woman in her late teens or twenties in good health.

V is TRBV5-5 and J is TRBJ2-2; D possibly uses TRBD1 or TRBD2 (6 bases each). Trimming shortened V by 4 bases and J by 4 bases, and 14 bases separated the two germline ends. CDR1 is SGHKS, CDR2 YYEKEE, per germline (reference sequence). This CDR3 is 15 amino acids long. The CDR3 sequence: CASSGRTAITGELFF. The CDR3 DNA follows: TGTGCCAGCAGCGGGAGGACAGCGATCACCGGGGAGCTGTTTTTT.

This clonotype was observed a single time. The gene calls are TRBV29-1 and TRBJ2-1; 7 bases map to TRBD2. CDR1 SQVTM and CDR2 ANQGSEA come from the germline V gene. V gave up 3 bases and J gave up 3 bases; unmatched junction bases: 5. The CDR3 runs 14 residues. Written as DNA, the CDR3 is TGCAGCGTTGATGCTAGCGGAGGCTACAATGAGCAGTTCTTC. This encodes CSVDASGGYNEQFF.

This clonotype appeared a few times. This may be a read error, as it is one base from a much larger clone. The rearrangement links TRBV7-2 to TRBJ1-3; D is ambiguous. CDR1 and CDR2 from the germline V gene are SGHTA and FQGNSA. This CDR3 is built from 15 residues. V lost 7 bases, J lost 4 bases, and 17 bases lay in between. The CDR3, as DNA: TGTGCCAGCAACCGAGGGAGGGCGAGAGGAAACACCATATATTTT. This codes for CASNRGRARGNTIYF.

This clonotype was detected a few times. The chain recombines TRBV27 with TRBJ2-5; D is undetermined. Germline V CDR1 and CDR2: MNHEY, SMNVEV (reference sequence). The germline V and J ends were trimmed by 4 bases and 7 bases, with 10 bases remaining between them. This CDR3 is built from 12 residues. The chain's CDR3 is CASSSTPGTQYF. The DNA for the CDR3 is TGTGCCAGCAGTTCCACCCCGGGGACCCAGTACTTC.

To note about this clonotype: One end of the junction fails to match germline, which may point to a read error. This chain connects TRBV6-5 to TRBJ2-1; D is uncertain. CDR3 length: 14 amino acids. Germline assignment: CDR1 MNHEY and CDR2 SVGAGI. This CDR3 is CASSYWQGYTEQFF. The CDR3 bases are TGTGCCAGCAGTTACTGGCAAGGGTACACTGAGCAGTTCTTC.

This chain uses TRBV14 with TRBJ2-7; the D call may be TRBD1 or TRBD2 (5 bases each). There are 13 residues in the CDR3. CDR1 is SGHDN, CDR2 FVKESK, per germline. V gave up 7 bases and J gave up 7 bases, with 17 bases separating them. The CDR3 here is CASTDRGFDEQYF. CDR3 DNA: TGTGCCAGCACCGACAGAGGGTTTGATGAGCAGTACTTC. The whole variable domain, filled in from reference TRBV14 and TRBJ2-7, reads EAGVTQFPSHSVIEKGQTVTLRCDPISGHDNLYWYRRVMGKEIKFLLHFVKESKQDESGMPNNRFLAERTGGTYSTLKVQPAELEDSGVYFCASTDRGFDEQYFGPGTRLTVT.

The chain has TRBV25-1 and TRBJ2-5; the D gene is possibly TRBD2 (7 bases). The CDR3 sequence is 15 residues long. V dropped 3 bases and J dropped 5 bases, with 16 bases sitting between them. Looked up from germline, CDR1 is MGHDK and CDR2 is SYGVNS. CDR3 bases: TGTGCCAGCAGTGAGCCCGACGGGGGGCACGAGACCCAGTACTTC. Its protein is CASSEPDGGHETQYF.

In this sample, this clonotype turned up many times. The CDR3 DNA reads as TGTGCCAGCAGCCAAGACGGGGACGGGGGGTTAAGCTCCTACAATGAGCAGTTCTTC. This gives the protein CASSQDGDGGLSSYNEQFF. This chain links TRBV4-2 with TRBJ2-1; TRBD2 agrees at 7 bases. The CDR3 is 19 residues long. Germline V gene data show CDR1 as LGHNA and CDR2 as YNFKEQ. The J segment lost 0 bases and the V segment lost 0 bases, leaving 11 bases of the junction unmatched.

This chain joins TRBV9 and TRBJ2-5; 7 positions agree with TRBD1. Germline V lookup: CDR1 SGDLS, CDR2 YYNGEE. The junction had 6 bases not matched to a gene; V was cut back by 4 bases and J by 3 bases. The CDR3 consists of 14 residues. CDR3 sequence: CASSTQTGEETQYF. The CDR3 DNA reads as TGTGCCAGCAGCACCCAAACAGGGGAAGAGACCCAGTACTTC.

The gene calls are TRBV9 and TRBJ2-7; 9 bases fit TRBD2. Unmatched junction bases numbered 1, after V lost 3 bases and J lost 0 bases. This CDR3 spans 14 amino acids. CDR1 SGDLS and CDR2 YYNGEE come from the germline V gene. The CDR3 loop reads CASSASGTSYEQYF. The CDR3 DNA follows: TGTGCCAGCAGCGCTAGCGGGACCTCCTACGAGCAGTACTTC.

The chain joins TRBV18 to TRBJ2-2; 11 bases fit TRBD2. Germline V gene data show CDR1 as KGHSH and CDR2 as LQKENI. This CDR3 region has 18 residues. J lost 1 base, V lost 5 bases, and 9 bases had no gene match. In nucleotides, the CDR3 is TGTGCCAGCTCATCCCGCGCTACTAGCGGGGGGAACACCGGGGAGCTGTTTTTT. Translation gives CASSSRATSGGNTGELFF. Combining the CDR3 with reference TRBV18 and TRBJ2-2 gives the whole variable domain NAGVMQNPRHLVRRRGQEARLRCSPMKGHSHVYWYRQLPEEGLKFMVYLQKENIIDESGMPKERFSAEFPKEGPSILRIQQVVRGDSAAYFCASSSRATSGGNTGELFFGEGSRLTVL.

This clonotype was observed a few times. The chain is built from TRBV20-1 and TRBJ1-6, with TRBD1 matching over 9 bases. CDR1 and CDR2 (germline): DFQATT, SNEGSKA (reference sequence). CDR3 size: 15 residues. Trimming at V came to 6 bases and at J to 8 bases, leaving 11 bases not matched to a gene. The CDR3 DNA sequence: TGCAGTGCGGATACGCAGACAGGGGGGGATTCACCCCTCCACTTT. It yields the protein CSADTQTGGDSPLHF.

This clonotype has just a few counts. This rearrangement joins TRBV20-1 to TRBJ2-7; D not certain. V lost 1 base, J lost 3 bases, and 16 bases lay in between. The CDR3 covers 15 residues. Per germline, CDR1 DFQATT and CDR2 SNEGSKA (reference sequence). The CDR3 reads CSARGLPGNDYEQYF. In DNA, the CDR3 is TGCAGTGCTAGAGGTCTGCCGGGTAACGACTACGAGCAGTACTTC.

DNA of the CDR3: TGTGCCAGCAGTTTCCCCTCCTCTACAAGTTCCGAAGCTTTCTTT. Protein product: CASSFPSSTSSEAFF. This rearrangement joins TRBV11-2 to TRBJ1-1; no clear D gene. Trimming pared 6 bases from V and 8 bases from J, leaving 22 bases between. This CDR3 is 15 amino acids long. The germline V gene encodes CDR1 SGHAT and CDR2 FQNNGV. The variable domain in full, with the rest retrieved from reference TRBV11-2 and TRBJ1-1, is EAGVAQSPRYKIIEKRQSVAFWCNPISGHATLYWYQQILGQGPKLLIQFQNNGVVDDSQLPKDRFSAERLKGVDSTLKIQPAKLEDSAVYLCASSFPSSTSSEAFFGQGTRLTVV.

This chain links TRBV7-9 with TRBJ2-5, with 8 bases that match TRBD1. V gave up 5 bases and J gave up 5 bases; unmatched junction bases: 10. The germline V gene encodes CDR1 SEHNR and CDR2 FQNEAQ (reference sequence). The CDR3 has 15 residues. CDR3 residues: CASSGGQGEGETQYF. The CDR3 coding sequence is TGTGCCAGCAGCGGAGGACAGGGAGAGGGCGAGACCCAGTACTTC.

This chain connects TRBV20-1 to TRBJ2-1; 14 nucleotides match TRBD2. The ends lost 5 bases at V and 14 bases at J; junction bases unmatched: 8. CDR1 is DFQATT, CDR2 SNEGSKA, per germline (reference sequence). This CDR3 contains 13 residues. The CDR3 region has the DNA TGCAGTGCTGGAGGACTAGCGGGGGGATTGGAGTTCTTC. Translating it yields CSAGGLAGGLEFF.

The chain joins TRBV30 to TRBJ2-7; 10 bases align to TRBD1. The CDR3 runs to 16 residues. CDR1 is GTSNPN, CDR2 SVGIG, per germline (reference sequence). J lost 6 bases, V lost 3 bases, and 14 bases had no gene match. The CDR3: CAWSPAAGTGASEQYF. CDR3 bases: TGTGCCTGGAGCCCCGCAGCTGGGACAGGGGCTTCCGAGCAGTACTTC.

The chain employs TRBV5-4 and TRBJ2-2; either TRBD1 or TRBD2 may fit D (5 bases each). The CDR3 sequence is 15 residues long. V dropped 4 bases and J dropped 1 base, with 11 bases sitting between them. Germline V lookup: CDR1 SGHNT, CDR2 YYREEE (reference sequence). The CDR3 protein is CASSGGPGNTGELFF. CDR3 nucleotides: TGTGCCAGCAGCGGGGGACCTGGGAACACCGGGGAGCTGTTTTTT.

This clonotype was found a few times. The chain recombines TRBV5-5 with TRBJ2-2, with D possibly matching TRBD1 (6 bases). Trimming shortened V by 6 bases and J by 7 bases, and 16 bases separated the two germline ends. The CDR3 runs to 14 residues. Germline CDR1 reads SGHKS; CDR2 reads YYEKEE (reference sequence). CDR3 region: CASTLDRVGGELFF. The CDR3 DNA reads TGTGCCAGCACCCTGGACAGAGTTGGCGGGGAGCTGTTTTTT.

This clonotype was picked up a small number of times. The chain joins TRBV29-1 to TRBJ2-2; D is unclear. The V end lost 7 bases, the J end lost 7 bases, and 13 bases lay between the germline ends. This CDR3 is built from 12 residues. CDR1 SQVTM and CDR2 ANQGSEA come from the germline V gene. CDR3: CSALVVDGELFF. CDR3 nucleotides: TGCAGCGCCCTAGTTGTGGACGGGGAGCTGTTTTTT.

In this sample, this clonotype turned up many times. The CDR3 here is CASSLAYNTGELFF. The CDR3 DNA reads as TGTGCCAGCAGCTTAGCCTATAACACCGGGGAGCTGTTTTTT. This rearrangement joins TRBV7-2 to TRBJ2-2; D call uncertain. There are 14 residues in the CDR3. V lost 0 bases to trimming and J lost 2 bases, with 4 bases between them. Germline loops: CDR1 SGHTA, CDR2 FQGNSA.

The chain carries TRBV20-1 and TRBJ2-3, with no clear D. Germline V gene data show CDR1 as DFQATT and CDR2 as SNEGSKA (reference sequence). V shed 6 bases and J shed 0 bases, with 13 bases lying between them. This CDR3 is 14 amino acids long. CDR3 protein: CSALQRFSTDTQYF. In DNA form, the CDR3 reads TGCAGTGCCCTACAGAGATTTAGCACAGATACGCAGTATTTT.